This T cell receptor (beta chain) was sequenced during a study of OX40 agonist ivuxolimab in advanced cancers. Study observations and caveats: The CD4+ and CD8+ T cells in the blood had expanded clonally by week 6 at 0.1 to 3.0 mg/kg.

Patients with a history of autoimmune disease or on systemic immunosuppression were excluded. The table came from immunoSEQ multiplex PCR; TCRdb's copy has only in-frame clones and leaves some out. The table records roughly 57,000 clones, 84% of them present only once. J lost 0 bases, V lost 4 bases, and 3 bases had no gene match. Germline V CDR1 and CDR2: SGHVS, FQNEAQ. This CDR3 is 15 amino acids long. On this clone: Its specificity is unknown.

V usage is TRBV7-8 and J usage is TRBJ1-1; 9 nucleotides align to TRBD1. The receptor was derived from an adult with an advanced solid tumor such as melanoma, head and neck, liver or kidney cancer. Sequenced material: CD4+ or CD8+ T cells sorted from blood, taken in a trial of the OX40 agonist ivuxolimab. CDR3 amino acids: CASSSGQGMNTEAFF. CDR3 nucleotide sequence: TGTGCCAGCAGCTCCGGACAGGGGATGAACACTGAAGCTTTCTTT.